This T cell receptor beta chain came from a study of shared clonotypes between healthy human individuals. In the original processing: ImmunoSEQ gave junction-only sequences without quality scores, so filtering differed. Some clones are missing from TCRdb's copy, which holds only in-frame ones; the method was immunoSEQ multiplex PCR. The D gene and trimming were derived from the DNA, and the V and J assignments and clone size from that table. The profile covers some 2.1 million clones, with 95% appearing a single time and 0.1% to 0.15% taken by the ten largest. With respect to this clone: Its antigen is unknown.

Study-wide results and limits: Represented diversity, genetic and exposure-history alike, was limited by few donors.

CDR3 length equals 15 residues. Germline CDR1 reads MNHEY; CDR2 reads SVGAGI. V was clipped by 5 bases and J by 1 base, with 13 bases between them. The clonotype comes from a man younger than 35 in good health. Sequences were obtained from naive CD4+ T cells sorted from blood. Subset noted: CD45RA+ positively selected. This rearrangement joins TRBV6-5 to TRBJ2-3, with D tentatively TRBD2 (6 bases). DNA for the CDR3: TGTGCCAGCAGTCGGGGGACGGGAGGCACAGATACGCAGTATTTT. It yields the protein CASSRGTGGTDTQYF.